This T cell receptor beta chain was sequenced for a study of Ad26.COV2.S vaccination and SARS-CoV-2 variants. Comment on this clone: Other DNA sequences in the sample encode the same CDR3.

This table comes from immunoSEQ multiplex PCR, and its TCRdb copy is limited to in-frame clones, with some not included. The sample contains around 300,000 clones, about 89% of which appear only once. CDR1 SGHRS and CDR2 YFSETQ come from the germline V gene. The length of the CDR3 is 12 residues. Trimming took off 2 bases at V and 5 bases at J, with 7 bases between the two ends. Treatment meaning: roughly 18 received Ad26.COV2.S at low or high dose, single or two shots; a few received placebo; per-sample allocation not given. The samples date from day 63 after the first vaccine or placebo injection. The sequencing used peripheral blood, collected in a trial of Ad26.COV2.S vaccine versus placebo. The rearrangement uses TRBV5-1 and TRBJ2-5, with D unresolved. The receptor was isolated from a person aged 18-60 years who received the Ad26.COV2.S COVID-19 vaccine or a placebo. The CDR3 protein is CASSLASETQYF. For the CDR3, the DNA is TGCGCCAGCAGCTTAGCGTCCGAGACCCAGTACTTC.